A single sample is the source of the 22 T cell receptor beta chains below, sequenced in a study of T cell responses to AZD1222 COVID-19 vaccine. Sequencing was performed with immunoSEQ multiplex PCR; in TCRdb, only in-frame clones are kept and a portion is missing. The sample contains 70,000 to 80,000 clones, around three quarters of which appear only once. The input for sequencing was peripheral blood, taken 28 days after the second AZD1222 dose. Every receptor here comes from an adult who received the AZD1222 COVID-19 vaccine.

A few counts support this clone. The chain is built from TRBV9 and TRBJ1-6; D perhaps matches TRBD1 (6 bases). Germline CDR1 is SGDLS and CDR2 is YYNGEE. This CDR3 contains 16 residues. Deletions cut 4 bases from V and 6 bases from J, with 17 bases between. The CDR3 nucleotides are TGTGCCAGCAGCCCTGGTCGGGGGGCCCGTAATTCACCCCTCCACTTT. Translated, it gives CASSPGRGARNSPLHF.

The genes are TRBV5-8 and TRBJ1-2, with 10 bases matching TRBD1. The CDR3 is made up of 13 amino acids. V was pared by 4 bases and J by 7 bases, with 4 bases of the junction left unmatched. CDR1 and CDR2 from the germline V gene are SGHTS and YDEGEE. In DNA form, the CDR3 reads TGTGCCAGCAGCGACAGGGGGCTAGGTGGCTACACCTTC. Encoded protein: CASSDRGLGGYTF. Looking up the rest from reference TRBV5-8 and TRBJ1-2 gives the full variable domain: EAGVTQSPTHLIKTRGQQATLRCSPISGHTSVYWYQQALGLGLQFLLWYDEGEERNRGNFPPRFSGRQFPNYSSELNVNALELEDSALYLCASSDRGLGGYTFGSGTRLTVV.

The chain uses TRBV7-2 and TRBJ1-2; D possibly corresponds to TRBD1 (5 bases). Trimming cost V 8 bases and J 4 bases, with 20 bases left between them. Germline V gene lookup returns CDR1 SGHTA and CDR2 FQGNSA. This CDR3 is 15 amino acids long. DNA of the CDR3: TGTGCCAGCGTCGACGCCGCGGGGGAGGGCTATGGCTACACCTTC. This encodes CASVDAAGEGYGYTF. Full variable domain (rest looked up from reference TRBV7-2 and TRBJ1-2): GAGVSQSPSNKVTEKGKDVELRCDPISGHTALYWYRQSLGQGLEFLIYFQGNSAPDKSGLPSDRFSAERTGGSVSTLTIQRTQQEDSAVYLCASVDAAGEGYGYTFGSGTRLTVV.

J is TRBJ2-1 and V is TRBV5-1, with D possibly being TRBD1 (6 bases). CDR1 is SGHRS, CDR2 YFSETQ, per germline. CDR3 length equals 15 residues. Deletions cut 4 bases from V and 1 base from J, with 12 bases between. As DNA, the CDR3 is TGCGCCAGCAGCCCCGGACAGCGTTCCTACAATGAGCAGTTCTTC. Amino acid sequence: CASSPGQRSYNEQFF.

This sequence joins TRBV6-2 or TRBV6-3 and TRBJ2-7, with 9 bases that match TRBD2. Germline-derived CDR1 and CDR2 are MNHEY and SVGEGT. The V segment lost 6 bases and the J segment 4 bases; nucleotides outside the gene matches: 13. The CDR3 sequence is 16 residues long. CDR3 region: CASSRPSTSGQYEQYF. DNA of the CDR3: TGTGCCAGCAGCCGGCCTTCAACTAGCGGGCAATACGAGCAGTACTTC.

The rearrangement uses TRBV5-1 and TRBJ2-2; no definite D call. This CDR3 has 15 residues. The germline V and J ends were trimmed by 0 bases and 10 bases, with 16 bases remaining between them. CDR1 is SGHRS, CDR2 YFSETQ, per germline. The CDR3 loop reads CASSLAVIGLEELFF. In nucleotides, the CDR3 is TGCGCCAGCAGCTTGGCCGTAATCGGGCTCGAGGAGCTGTTTTTT.

The chain has TRBV10-3 and TRBJ2-1; 10 bases fit TRBD1. The CDR3 is 14 amino acids. J was trimmed by 7 bases and V by 8 bases; bases with no gene match: 8. CDR1 is ENHRY and CDR2 is SYGVKD in the germline V gene. CDR3 protein: CAISRQGANNEQFF. Here the CDR3 DNA reads TGTGCCATCTCTAGACAGGGGGCAAATAATGAGCAGTTCTTC.

A few counts support this clone. The chain combines TRBV23-1 with TRBJ1-3; D is possibly TRBD1 (5 bases). TRBV23-1 is placed among ORFs of uncertain function. This CDR3 contains 21 residues. Trimming removed 2 bases at V and 0 bases at J, with 26 bases between. This CDR3 is CASSQNPAGPPRTLSGNTIYF. CDR3 nucleotide sequence: TGCGCCAGCAGTCAAAATCCCGCGGGGCCGCCACGTACTCTCTCTGGAAACACCATATATTTT.

This chain uses TRBV5-4 with TRBJ2-2; TRBD2 might be the D (6 bases). The germline V gene has CDR1 SGHNT and CDR2 YYREEE (reference sequence). V was trimmed by 5 bases and J by 1 base, leaving 15 bases between them. The CDR3 is 16 amino acids. The chain's CDR3 is CASRHRLDENTGELFF. In nucleotides, the CDR3 is TGTGCCAGCAGGCACCGACTAGATGAGAACACCGGGGAGCTGTTTTTT.

The gene calls are TRBV24-1 and TRBJ1-5, with a possible D match to TRBD1 (5 bases). The CDR3 is made up of 14 amino acids. V shed 6 bases and J shed 3 bases, with 11 bases lying between them. CDR1 is KGHDR and CDR2 is SFDVKD in the germline V gene. This CDR3 is CATSPSGPNQPQHF. DNA for the CDR3: TGTGCCACCAGTCCCTCAGGGCCCAATCAGCCCCAGCATTTT.

The rearrangement uses TRBV4-2 and TRBJ2-1, with TRBD2 as a possible D gene (6 bases). Per germline, CDR1 LGHNA and CDR2 YNFKEQ. The CDR3 loop spans 13 amino acids. The V end was cut by 0 bases, the J end by 8 bases, with 8 bases between. The CDR3 DNA sequence: TGTGCCAGCAGCCAAGATTGGGGGGATGAGCAGTTCTTC. Translation: CASSQDWGDEQFF.

The genes are TRBV2 and TRBJ2-5; D might be TRBD1 (5 bases). V lost 2 bases, J lost 4 bases, and 5 bases lay in between. CDR3 length equals 12 residues. Germline V lookup: CDR1 SNHLY, CDR2 FYNNEI. CDR3 in DNA: TGTGCCAGCAGTGAACAGGGAGAGACCCAGTACTTC. Its translation: CASSEQGETQYF. The complete variable domain, with remaining parts taken from reference TRBV2 and TRBJ2-5, reads EPEVTQTPSHQVTQMGQEVILRCVPISNHLYFYWYRQILGQKVEFLVSFYNNEISEKSEIFDDQFSVERPDGSNFTLKIRSTKLEDSAMYFCASSEQGETQYFGPGTRLLVL.

V and J are TRBV27 and TRBJ2-2; D unresolved. CDR3 length: 16 residues. Germline-derived CDR1 and CDR2 are MNHEY and SMNVEV (reference sequence). V gave up 4 bases and J gave up 2 bases, with 14 bases separating them. The CDR3 sequence is CASSSLRTVNTGELFF. As DNA, the CDR3 is TGTGCCAGCAGTTCTCTCCGGACGGTTAACACCGGGGAGCTGTTTTTT.

The CDR3 DNA follows: TGTGCCAGCAGCTTAGGACAGATGCAAGAGACCCAGTACTTC. This sequence encodes CASSLGQMQETQYF. The gene calls are TRBV11-1 and TRBJ2-5, with D perhaps matching TRBD1 (5 bases). Trimming removed 1 base at V and 2 bases at J, with 8 bases between. Germline lookup yields CDR1 SGHAT and CDR2 FQDESV (reference sequence). The CDR3 covers 14 residues.

This chain joins TRBV6-5 and TRBJ1-2; D is unclear. Germline loops: CDR1 MNHEY, CDR2 SVGAGI. CDR3 length: 14 residues. Trimming left V 5 bases short and J 5 bases short, with 15 bases between. DNA for the CDR3: TGTGCCAGCAGTCTGGACCTGGGAGGGTATGGCTACACCTTC. As protein: CASSLDLGGYGYTF.

The chain joins TRBV5-1 to TRBJ2-1; 8 nucleotides match TRBD2. Germline loops: CDR1 SGHRS, CDR2 YFSETQ. This CDR3 comprises 14 residues. After removal of 3 bases from V and 6 bases from J, the junction contained 5 bases not matched to a gene. The CDR3 nucleotides read TGCGCCAGCAGCTACGGGGGGGCCGTCAATGAGCAGTTCTTC. Amino acid sequence: CASSYGGAVNEQFF.

Written as DNA, the CDR3 is TGCGCCAGCAGCCAGGTTGCTAGCGGGAGTGAAGTCACCGGGGAGCTGTTTTTT. This sequence encodes CASSQVASGSEVTGELFF. V gene TRBV4-3 combines with J gene TRBJ2-2; 10 bases fit TRBD2. J lost 4 bases, V lost 3 bases, and 11 bases had no gene match. CDR3 length: 18 amino acids. CDR1 LGHNA and CDR2 YSLEER come from the germline V gene.

This chain uses TRBV28 with TRBJ1-1; 7 bases map to TRBD1. Germline V gene data show CDR1 as MDHEN and CDR2 as SYDVKM. This CDR3 comprises 14 residues. Trimming cost V 4 bases and J 1 base; bases outside gene matches: 3. The CDR3 DNA sequence: TGTGCCAGCAGTTACAGGGGCCCGAACACTGAAGCTTTCTTT. Its protein is CASSYRGPNTEAFF.

This chain uses TRBV21-1 with TRBJ2-7; the listed D gene, TRBD2, was not tested against the DNA. TRBV21-1 represents a pseudogene. The length of the CDR3 is 19 residues. The CDR3 DNA reads as TGTGCCAGCAGCCAAACCTCCCGACTAGCGGGAGGGATGAGGGACGAGCAGTACTTC. It is translated as CASSQTSRLAGGMRDEQYF.

The chain links TRBV5-6 to TRBJ2-4; the D is unclear. This CDR3 region has 13 residues. CDR1 and CDR2 from the germline V gene are SGHDT and YYEEEE. Trimming took 4 bases from V and 6 from J, leaving 11 bases between them. CDR3 nucleotides: TGTGCCAGCAGCGCGAACACGAGAAACATTCAGTACTTC. It specifies CASSANTRNIQYF.

This sequence joins TRBV4-2 and TRBJ1-4; 9 bases line up with TRBD1. The CDR3 loop spans 16 amino acids. CDR1 and CDR2 (germline): LGHNA, YNFKEQ. The V segment lost 3 bases and the J segment 8 bases; nucleotides outside the gene matches: 10. CDR3: CASSQGLGQGVEKLFF. CDR3 in DNA: TGTGCCAGCAGCCAGGGGTTGGGACAGGGCGTCGAAAAACTGTTTTTT.

The table lists this clone with a few counts. The chain uses TRBV24-1 and TRBJ2-1, with a tentative D call TRBD2 (6 bases). Between the trimmed V and J ends, which lost 3 bases and 1 base, there was a span of 12 bases. The germline gives CDR1 KGHDR, CDR2 SFDVKD. This CDR3 has 16 amino acids. The CDR3 nucleotides read TGTGCCACCAGTGATCCGACTAGGGGATCCTACAATGAGCAGTTCTTC. This gives the protein CATSDPTRGSYNEQFF.